This TCR beta chain was identified during a study of blood T cell repertoires in COVID-19. CDR1 is SGHNT and CDR2 is YYREEE in the germline V gene (reference sequence). Trimming removed 5 bases at V and 7 bases at J, with 9 bases between. CDR3 length: 11 amino acids. Here immunoSEQ multiplex PCR was the method, and the copy in TCRdb shows in-frame clones only, minus some. The profile covers under 300,000 clones, with roughly four fifths appearing a single time and 3.4% taken by the ten largest. The chain has TRBV5-4 and TRBJ1-2; perhaps TRBD1 as D (6 bases). What was sequenced was PBMCs or T cells enriched from blood (not recorded which). The receptor's source is a man in his fifties who had recovered from COVID-19. The CDR3 reads CASRLQGGYTF. The CDR3 DNA reads TGTGCCAGCAGGTTACAGGGTGGCTACACCTTC. The whole variable domain, filled in from reference TRBV5-4 and TRBJ1-2, reads ETGVTQSPTHLIKTRGQQVTLRCSSQSGHNTVSWYQQALGQGPQFIFQYYREEENGRGNFPPRFSGLQFPNYSSELNVNALELDDSALYLCASRLQGGYTFGSGTRLTVV.